These T cell receptor beta chains were read from a single sample in a study of blood T cell repertoires in COVID-19. Assay: immunoSEQ multiplex PCR; the TCRdb copy retains only in-frame clones and omits some. The sample carries under 70,000 clones, about 88% recorded once. The sample was PBMCs or T cells enriched from blood (not recorded which). The receptors come from a woman aged 40 to 50 who had recovered from COVID-19. Both conserved end residues are part of each CDR3. D genes are given only for firm matches. Size tells how often a clone was seen (once, few, many) or the class of an expanded clone, and some rows leave it out.

V: TRBV7-8; J: TRBJ1-2; D: -; size: -; CDR3: CASSLGSVSGMFSYTF; DNA: TGTGCCAGCAGCTTAGGCTCTGTTTCAGGGATGTTTAGCTACACCTTC
V: TRBV2; J: TRBJ2-4; D: TRBD2; size: -; CDR3: CASSERTSGPVAKNIQYF; DNA: TGTGCCAGCAGTGAAAGGACTAGCGGGCCCGTAGCCAAAAACATTCAGTACTTC
V: TRBV11-3; J: TRBJ2-2; D: TRBD1; size: -; CDR3: CASSLDGQAVDERELFF; DNA: TGTGCCAGCAGCTTAGATGGACAGGCGGTTGATGAGAGGGAGCTGTTTTTT
V: TRBV10-2; J: TRBJ2-1; D: TRBD2; size: -; CDR3: CASHPTSGPDNEQFF; DNA: TGCGCCAGCCACCCGACTAGCGGGCCCGACAATGAGCAGTTCTTC
V: TRBV19; J: TRBJ1-5; D: TRBD1; size: -; CDR3: CASSTTGGGSNQPQHF; DNA: TGTGCCAGTAGTACCACAGGGGGCGGGAGCAATCAGCCCCAGCATTTT
V: TRBV14; J: TRBJ1-1; D: TRBD1; size: -; CDR3: CASSLEGTGSPNTEAFF; DNA: TGTGCCAGCAGCCTAGAGGGGACAGGGTCACCGAACACTGAAGCTTTCTTT
V: TRBV11-2; J: TRBJ1-3; D: TRBD1; size: few; CDR3: CASTSDRYRGRPGNTIYF; DNA: TGTGCCAGCACCTCCGATAGATACAGGGGACGGCCTGGAAACACCATATATTTT
V: TRBV29-1; J: TRBJ1-1; D: TRBD1; size: -; CDR3: CSVEGPTGVWTEAFF; DNA: TGCAGCGTTGAAGGGCCAACAGGGGTTTGGACTGAAGCTTTCTTT
V: TRBV11-3; J: TRBJ1-2; D: TRBD1; size: once; CDR3: CASTGTGGYTF; DNA: TGTGCCAGCACCGGGACAGGCGGCTACACCTTC
V: TRBV4-2; J: TRBJ2-6; D: -; size: -; CDR3: CASSQTTAGANVLTF; DNA: TGTGCCAGCAGCCAAACGACTGCTGGGGCCAACGTCCTGACTTTC
V: TRBV5-4; J: TRBJ2-7; D: -; size: -; CDR3: CASSARGHSYEQYF; DNA: TGTGCCAGCAGCGCCCGGGGTCACTCCTACGAGCAGTACTTC
V: TRBV7-8; J: TRBJ2-2; D: TRBD1; size: few; CDR3: CASSRRTGVRELFF; DNA: TGTGCCAGCAGCAGACGAACAGGGGTACGGGAGCTGTTTTTT
V: TRBV5-6; J: TRBJ1-5; D: TRBD1; size: -; CDR3: CASSLGGTVYQPQHF; DNA: TGTGCCAGCAGCTTGGGAGGGACAGTCTATCAGCCCCAGCATTTT
V: TRBV10-3; J: TRBJ2-1; D: TRBD2; size: -; CDR3: CAISEPTPGGYNEQFF; DNA: TGTGCCATCAGTGAGCCGACTCCGGGGGGCTACAATGAGCAGTTCTTC
V: TRBV5-1; J: TRBJ2-1; D: TRBD1; size: -; CDR3: CASSSGQVGNEQFF; DNA: TGCGCCAGCAGCTCCGGACAGGTGGGGAATGAGCAGTTCTTC
V: TRBV7-3; J: TRBJ1-2; D: -; size: -; CDR3: CASSYGGNYGYTF; DNA: TGTGCCAGCAGTTACGGGGGAAACTATGGCTACACCTTC
V: TRBV5-4; J: TRBJ1-5; D: -; size: -; CDR3: CASSLPGVNQPQHF; DNA: TGTGCCAGCAGCTTACCAGGGGTCAATCAGCCCCAGCATTTT
V: TRBV9; J: TRBJ2-3; D: -; size: -; CDR3: CASSVEFQTSDSTDTQYF; DNA: TGTGCCAGCAGCGTAGAGTTCCAGACTTCCGATTCCACAGATACGCAGTATTTT
V: TRBV7-9; J: TRBJ2-5; D: -; size: -; CDR3: CASSPSRDVRGFTQYF; DNA: TGTGCCAGCAGCCCAAGCAGGGACGTCAGGGGTTTTACCCAGTACTTC
V: TRBV7-2; J: TRBJ1-1; D: -; size: -; CDR3: CASSLVPWRGAFF; DNA: TGTGCCAGCAGCTTAGTGCCATGGCGGGGAGCTTTCTTT
V: TRBV4-1; J: TRBJ2-3; D: -; size: -; CDR3: CASSQDGPGGTTDTQYF; DNA: TGCGCCAGCAGCCAAGATGGACCCGGGGGAACCACAGATACGCAGTATTTT
V: TRBV3-1/TRBV3-2; J: TRBJ1-1; D: TRBD1; size: -; CDR3: CASSDRQGAQNTEAFF; DNA: TGTGCCAGCAGCGATCGACAGGGCGCCCAGAACACTGAAGCTTTCTTT
V: TRBV5-1; J: TRBJ2-5; D: TRBD2; size: -; CDR3: CASSSTGTSGGGGETQYF; DNA: TGCGCCAGCAGCTCGACCGGGACTAGCGGGGGGGGCGGAGAGACCCAGTACTTC
V: TRBV6-1; J: TRBJ2-5; D: -; size: -; CDR3: CASSEVSGFQETQYF; DNA: TGTGCCAGCAGTGAAGTATCAGGGTTTCAAGAGACCCAGTACTTC
V: TRBV2; J: TRBJ2-2; D: TRBD2; size: -; CDR3: CASSLAGGPSGELFF; DNA: TGTGCCAGCAGTTTAGCGGGGGGGCCGTCCGGGGAGCTGTTTTTT
V: TRBV28; J: TRBJ1-5; D: TRBD1; size: once; CDR3: CASSIRQGGNNQPQHF; DNA: TGTGCCAGCAGCATCAGACAGGGCGGGAACAATCAGCCCCAGCATTTT
V: TRBV7-2; J: TRBJ1-5; D: TRBD1; size: -; CDR3: CASSLRNRGHQPQHF; DNA: TGTGCCAGCAGCTTAAGGAACAGGGGGCATCAGCCCCAGCATTTT
V: TRBV7-6; J: TRBJ1-2; D: -; size: -; CDR3: CASSLGANYGYTF; DNA: TGTGCCAGCAGCTTAGGCGCTAACTATGGCTACACCTTC
V: TRBV6-5; J: TRBJ1-1; D: -; size: once; CDR3: CASSSGTVNTEAFF; DNA: TGTGCCAGCAGTAGCGGGACGGTGAACACTGAAGCTTTCTTT
V: TRBV7-8; J: TRBJ2-7; D: -; size: -; CDR3: CASSLASSYEQYF; DNA: TGTGCCAGCAGCTTAGCGAGCTCCTACGAGCAGTACTTC
V: TRBV5-1; J: TRBJ2-2; D: TRBD1; size: -; CDR3: CASSFGQANTGELFF; DNA: TGCGCCAGCAGCTTCGGACAGGCGAACACCGGGGAGCTGTTTTTT
V: TRBV2; J: TRBJ2-2; D: TRBD1; size: -; CDR3: CASRTGKNTGELFF; DNA: TGTGCCAGCCGGACAGGGAAGAACACCGGGGAGCTGTTTTTT
V: TRBV4-2; J: TRBJ2-2; D: TRBD2; size: -; CDR3: CASSRNRGTSGGAGTGELFF; DNA: TGTGCCAGCAGCCGGAACCGCGGGACTAGCGGGGGGGCGGGCACCGGGGAGCTGTTTTTT
V: TRBV7-9; J: TRBJ2-7; D: -; size: -; CDR3: CAIGRGSSYEQYF; DNA: TGTGCCATCGGGCGGGGTAGTTCCTACGAGCAGTACTTC